Presented here are 19 T cell receptor beta chains from one specimen sequenced in a study of cytomegalovirus exposure and HLA in healthy donors. Both 60 Vbeta primers and 13 Jbeta primers went into the PCR. TCRdb keeps only in-frame clones here, not all; method: immunoSEQ multiplex PCR. The profile shows some 180,000 clones, about four fifths of them singletons. The sample consisted of PBMCs. These receptors were obtained from a woman younger than 45 in good health and CMV-seronegative.

This chain uses TRBV30 with TRBJ1-2; possible D gene TRBD1, 6 bases. CDR1 GTSNPN and CDR2 SVGIG come from the germline V gene (reference sequence). This CDR3 contains 13 residues. Trimming removed 3 bases at V and 2 bases at J, with 10 bases between. CDR3 in DNA: TGTGCCTGGAGCGCTACAGGGAACTATGGCTACACCTTC. The encoded protein is CAWSATGNYGYTF. Based on the CDR3 plus reference TRBV30 and TRBJ1-2, the full variable domain is SQTIHQWPATLVQPVGSPLSLECTVEGTSNPNLYWYRQAAGRGLQLLFYSVGIGQISSEVPQNLSASRPQDRQFILSSKKLLLSDSGFYLCAWSATGNYGYTFGSGTRLTVV.

The V gene is TRBV7-3, the J gene TRBJ2-6, with 12 bases aligning to TRBD2. This CDR3 spans 22 amino acids. Germline assignment: CDR1 SGHTA and CDR2 FQGTGA. With 1 base clipped from V and 1 base from J, the junction kept 14 bases outside the gene matches. The CDR3 protein is CASSLRSLAGGQSKSGANVLTF. The CDR3 coding sequence is TGTGCCAGCAGCTTAAGGTCCCTAGCGGGGGGGCAATCCAAATCTGGGGCCAACGTCCTGACTTTC.

This clone was detected only a few times. V is TRBV7-2 and J is TRBJ1-1, with D possibly being TRBD1 (6 bases). Germline V CDR1 and CDR2: SGHTA, FQGNSA. V dropped 5 bases and J dropped 4 bases, with 20 bases sitting between them. The CDR3 runs to 16 residues. The CDR3 sequence is CASSPNRVLGSTEAFF. CDR3 bases: TGTGCCAGCAGCCCAAACAGGGTTTTGGGGAGCACTGAAGCTTTCTTT.

This chain connects TRBV6-1 to TRBJ1-1, with no clear D. The germline gives CDR1 MNHNS, CDR2 SASEGT. With 5 bases removed from V and 4 bases from J, the gap between germline ends came to 14 bases. CDR3 length: 14 residues. CDR3 protein: CASSLLGGITEAFF. The CDR3 bases are TGTGCCAGCAGTCTTTTGGGAGGAATCACTGAAGCTTTCTTT.

This clone has more than one count but fewer than ten. The V and J genes are TRBV5-5 and TRBJ1-5, with D possibly matching TRBD1 (5 bases). V was shortened by 1 base and J by 6 bases, with 11 bases between the two germline ends. The CDR3 consists of 14 residues. CDR1 is SGHKS and CDR2 is YYEKEE in the germline V gene (reference sequence). The CDR3: CASSLFPGRQPQHF. The CDR3 region has the DNA TGTGCCAGCAGCTTGTTTCCAGGGCGTCAGCCCCAGCATTTT.

The chain uses TRBV5-8 and TRBJ1-2, with a possible D match to TRBD1 (6 bases). The CDR3 extends over 14 amino acids. Germline V lookup: CDR1 SGHTS, CDR2 YDEGEE. V was trimmed by 1 base and J by 2 bases, leaving 9 bases between them. This chain's CDR3 is CASSLPGTNYGYTF. CDR3 coding DNA: TGTGCCAGCAGCTTGCCCGGGACAAACTATGGCTACACCTTC.

In DNA form, the CDR3 reads TGTGCCAGCAGTCTCAGGGGTGGTAATTCACCCCTCCACTTT. Amino acid sequence: CASSLRGGNSPLHF. The V gene is TRBV6-5, the J gene TRBJ1-6, with D maybe TRBD1 (6 bases). CDR1 and CDR2 (germline): MNHEY, SVGAGI. Between the trimmed V and J ends, which lost 5 bases and 6 bases, there was a span of 11 bases. The CDR3 spans 14 residues.

The chain links TRBV2 to TRBJ2-2; tentatively, D is TRBD1 (6 bases). Germline assignment: CDR1 SNHLY and CDR2 FYNNEI. Trimming removed 4 bases from V and 3 bases from J, with 12 bases in between. The length of the CDR3 is 15 residues. The CDR3 here is CASSGRQGYTGELFF. As DNA, the CDR3 is TGTGCCAGCAGTGGGAGGCAGGGGTACACCGGGGAGCTGTTTTTT.

The chain couples TRBV9 to TRBJ2-2, with D possibly TRBD1 on 5 matching bases. This CDR3 has 13 amino acids. Germline V CDR1 and CDR2: SGDLS, YYNGEE. Trimming removed 5 bases at V and 6 bases at J, with 11 bases between. The CDR3 DNA follows: TGTGCCAGCAGAGCAGGGTTCCCCGGGGAGCTGTTTTTT. It translates to CASRAGFPGELFF.

The chain joins TRBV7-9 to TRBJ2-3; 8 bases align to TRBD1. Germline CDR1 reads SEHNR; CDR2 reads FQNEAQ (reference sequence). The CDR3 length is 18 residues. V shed 10 bases and J 1 base; nucleotides not matched to a gene: 19. The CDR3: CATVEEGQAFGGTDTQYF. Written as DNA, the CDR3 is TGTGCCACCGTCGAGGAGGGACAGGCCTTTGGTGGCACAGATACGCAGTATTTT.

The chain uses TRBV29-1 and TRBJ1-2; 7 bases are shared with TRBD1. Germline V gene lookup returns CDR1 SQVTM and CDR2 ANQGSEA. The J segment lost 5 bases and the V segment lost 3 bases, leaving 9 bases of the junction unmatched. The CDR3 consists of 14 residues. DNA of the CDR3: TGCAGCGTTGAGGGGGGACAGCTTACTTATGGCTACACCTTC. This translates into CSVEGGQLTYGYTF.

The gene calls are TRBV7-3 and TRBJ1-2, with 10 bases aligning to TRBD1. V shed 5 bases and J 2 bases; nucleotides not matched to a gene: 2. This CDR3 region has 14 residues. CDR1 is SGHTA and CDR2 is FQGTGA in the germline V gene. The DNA for the CDR3 is TGTGCCAGCAGCCCGGGACAGGGGAACTATGGCTACACCTTC. Its translation is CASSPGQGNYGYTF.

The rearrangement links TRBV7-9 to TRBJ1-1, with D perhaps TRBD1 (6 bases). CDR3 length: 15 residues. CDR1 and CDR2 from the germline V gene are SEHNR and FQNEAQ (reference sequence). V was shortened by 1 base and J by 3 bases, with 12 bases between the two germline ends. CDR3 sequence reads: CASSLVQGWDTEAFF. CDR3 sequence (DNA): TGTGCCAGCAGCTTAGTACAGGGCTGGGACACTGAAGCTTTCTTT.

A single count supports this clone. The chain carries TRBV19 and TRBJ2-7; 8 nucleotides align to TRBD1. This CDR3 is 15 amino acids long. The junction had 8 bases not matched to a gene; V was cut back by 5 bases and J by 2 bases. Germline V CDR1 and CDR2: LNHDA, SQIVND (reference sequence). CDR3 coding DNA: TGTGCCAGTAGTCCACGGGGACAGGAGACCTACGAGCAGTACTTC. Its protein is CASSPRGQETYEQYF.

The J gene is TRBJ2-3, the V gene TRBV5-1; the match to TRBD2 covers 14 bases. The V gene's germline CDR1 is SGHRS and CDR2 YFSETQ. Trimming at V came to 5 bases and at J to 4 bases, leaving 3 bases not matched to a gene. CDR3 size: 15 residues. The DNA for the CDR3 is TGCGCCAGCAGGGGACTAGCGGGGGCCTCAGATACGCAGTATTTT. Protein sequence: CASRGLAGASDTQYF.

A few counts support this clone. V gene TRBV4-2 combines with J gene TRBJ2-2; 7 positions match TRBD2. This CDR3 has 16 residues. Trimming took 4 bases from V and 3 from J; bases not matched to a gene: 8. Germline assignment: CDR1 LGHNA and CDR2 YNFKEQ. As DNA, the CDR3 is TGTGCCAGCAGCCCCCGACTAGCTAGAGACACCGGGGAGCTGTTTTTT. It specifies CASSPRLARDTGELFF.

The rearrangement joins TRBV4-3 to TRBJ2-3; 8 bases match TRBD1. This CDR3 has 18 residues. Trimming took 4 bases from V and 0 from J; bases not matched to a gene: 12. CDR1 and CDR2 (germline): LGHNA, YSLEER. CDR3: CASSLRTIRDRSTDTQYF. The CDR3 bases are TGCGCCAGCAGCCTTAGAACTATCAGGGACAGGAGCACAGATACGCAGTATTTT.

The chain joins TRBV6-5 to TRBJ1-5; D is perhaps TRBD1 (5 bases). CDR1 and CDR2 from the germline V gene are MNHEY and SVGAGI. V was clipped by 0 bases and J by 3 bases, with 9 bases between them. The CDR3 extends over 15 amino acids. The CDR3 protein is CASSYSGGTNQPQHF. CDR3 sequence (DNA): TGTGCCAGCAGTTACTCGGGAGGGACCAATCAGCCCCAGCATTTT.

This chain connects TRBV6-6 to TRBJ2-7; 7 bases are shared with TRBD1. Germline CDR1 and CDR2: MNHNY and SVGAGI (reference sequence). This CDR3 is 14 amino acids long. V was pared by 6 bases and J by 6 bases, with 11 bases of the junction left unmatched. CDR3 DNA: TGTGCCAGCAGCCGGACAGGAGAGAGACCCGAGCAGTACTTC. This translates into CASSRTGERPEQYF.